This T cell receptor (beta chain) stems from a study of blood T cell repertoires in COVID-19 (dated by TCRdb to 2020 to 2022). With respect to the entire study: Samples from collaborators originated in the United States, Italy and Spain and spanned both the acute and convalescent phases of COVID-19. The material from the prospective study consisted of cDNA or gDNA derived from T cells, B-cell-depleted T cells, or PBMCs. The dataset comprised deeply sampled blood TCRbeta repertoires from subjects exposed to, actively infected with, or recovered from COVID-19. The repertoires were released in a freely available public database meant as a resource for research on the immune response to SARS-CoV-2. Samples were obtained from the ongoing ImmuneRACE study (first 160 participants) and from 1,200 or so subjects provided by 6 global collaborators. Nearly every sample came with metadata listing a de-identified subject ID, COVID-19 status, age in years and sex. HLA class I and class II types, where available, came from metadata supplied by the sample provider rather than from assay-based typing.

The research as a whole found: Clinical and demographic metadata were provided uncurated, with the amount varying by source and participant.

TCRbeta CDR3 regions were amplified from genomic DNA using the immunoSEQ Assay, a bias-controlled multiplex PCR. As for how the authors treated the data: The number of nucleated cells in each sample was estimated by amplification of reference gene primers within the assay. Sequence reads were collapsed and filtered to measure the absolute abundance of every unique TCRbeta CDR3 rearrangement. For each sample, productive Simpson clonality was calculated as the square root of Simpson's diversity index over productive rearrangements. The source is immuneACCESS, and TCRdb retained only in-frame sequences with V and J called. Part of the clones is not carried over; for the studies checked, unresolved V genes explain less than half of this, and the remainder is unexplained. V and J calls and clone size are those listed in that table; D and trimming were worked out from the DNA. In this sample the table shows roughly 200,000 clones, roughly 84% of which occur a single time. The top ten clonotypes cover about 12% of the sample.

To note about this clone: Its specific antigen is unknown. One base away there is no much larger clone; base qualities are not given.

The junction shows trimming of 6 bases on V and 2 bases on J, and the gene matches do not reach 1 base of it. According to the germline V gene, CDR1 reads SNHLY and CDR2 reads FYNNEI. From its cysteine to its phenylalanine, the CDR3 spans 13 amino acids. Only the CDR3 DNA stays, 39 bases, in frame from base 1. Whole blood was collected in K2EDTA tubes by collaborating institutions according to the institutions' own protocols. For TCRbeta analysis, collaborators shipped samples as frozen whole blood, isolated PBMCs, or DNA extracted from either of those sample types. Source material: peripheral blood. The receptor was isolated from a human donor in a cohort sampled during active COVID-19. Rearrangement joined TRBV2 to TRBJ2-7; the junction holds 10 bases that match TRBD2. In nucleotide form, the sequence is TGTGCCAGCAGGAGCGGGAGGGCCTACGAGCAGTACTTC. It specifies CASRSGRAYEQYF.